These 18 T cell receptor beta chains were all obtained from the same sample, sequenced in a study of blood T cell repertoires in COVID-19. Produced via immunoSEQ multiplex PCR; TCRdb's table is partial and in-frame only. The table includes about 270,000 clones, 86% detected once. The sequencing input was peripheral blood. The receptors stem from a woman aged 55-70 years who had recovered from COVID-19.

The chain has TRBV5-1 and TRBJ2-2, with TRBD1 identical over 7 bases. The CDR3 spans 14 residues. Unmatched junction bases numbered 6, after V lost 3 bases and J lost 7 bases. Germline V gene lookup returns CDR1 SGHRS and CDR2 YFSETQ. CDR3 DNA sequence: TGCGCCAGCAGCTACAGGGGCGGAGGCGGGGAGCTGTTTTTT. Translated, it gives CASSYRGGGGELFF.

This clone was seen a single time. V usage is TRBV11-2 and J usage is TRBJ1-6; D may be TRBD1 (5 bases). Trimming removed 5 bases at V and 6 bases at J, with 8 bases between. The V gene's germline CDR1 is SGHAT and CDR2 FQNNGV. The CDR3 length is 13 residues. This chain's CDR3 is CASSTGLNSPLHF. The CDR3 DNA reads TGTGCCAGCAGCACGGGACTTAATTCACCCCTCCACTTT.

The V call is TRBV28, the J call TRBJ2-7; tentative D call: TRBD2 (6 bases). The germline V gene has CDR1 MDHEN and CDR2 SYDVKM. V dropped 6 bases and J dropped 5 bases, with 17 bases sitting between them. This CDR3 contains 14 residues. In DNA form, the CDR3 reads TGTGCCAGCAGACGCGGACTATCTCCCAACGAGCAGTACTTC. As protein: CASRRGLSPNEQYF.

The V and J genes are TRBV4-1 and TRBJ1-3; tentative D call: TRBD1 (5 bases). Germline V CDR1 and CDR2: MGHRA, YSYEKL. V lost 5 bases and J lost 2, with 16 bases in between. The CDR3 covers 16 residues. As DNA, the CDR3 is TGCGCCAGCAGCTACTTCCCTGGGGGGGCTGGAAACACCATATATTTT. This sequence encodes CASSYFPGGAGNTIYF.

The J gene is TRBJ1-4, the V gene TRBV5-5; TRBD1 is a possible D gene (6 bases). Germline assignment: CDR1 SGHKS and CDR2 YYEKEE (reference sequence). This CDR3 has 14 amino acids. V was pared by 2 bases and J by 7 bases, with 12 bases between. CDR3: CASSFLGAREKLFF. DNA of the CDR3: TGTGCCAGCAGCTTTTTGGGGGCACGTGAAAAACTGTTTTTT.

The chain recombines TRBV10-3 with TRBJ2-7; 9 bases fit TRBD1. Germline values: CDR1 ENHRY, CDR2 SYGVKD. The junction had 4 bases not matched to a gene; V was cut back by 7 bases and J by 0 bases. There are 14 residues in the CDR3. In nucleotides, the CDR3 is TGTGCCATCACTCTGACAGGGGGCTCCTACGAGCAGTACTTC. Protein: CAITLTGGSYEQYF.

This clone was detected a few times. V usage is TRBV6-1 and J usage is TRBJ1-5; possibly TRBD1 for D (5 bases). The CDR3 contains 15 residues. Deletions cut 0 bases from V and 3 bases from J, with 9 bases between. In germline, CDR1 is MNHNS, CDR2 SASEGT. CDR3 region: CASSEAPQDNQPQHF. CDR3 DNA: TGTGCCAGCAGTGAAGCCCCACAGGACAATCAGCCCCAGCATTTT.

This chain connects TRBV5-1 to TRBJ2-3; tentatively, D is TRBD2 (6 bases). V dropped 6 bases and J dropped 5 bases, with 16 bases sitting between them. The CDR3 loop spans 14 amino acids. The germline CDR1 and CDR2 sequences are SGHRS and YFSETQ. CDR3 loop: CASKLAGSGDTQYF. The CDR3 region has the DNA TGCGCCAGCAAGCTGGCGGGGTCAGGAGATACGCAGTATTTT.

This clone has more than one count but fewer than ten. J is TRBJ2-7 and V is TRBV18; 7 positions match TRBD1. CDR3 size: 15 residues. The V gene end was trimmed by 4 bases and the J gene end by 0 bases; junction bases not matched to a gene: 6. Germline V gives CDR1 KGHSH, CDR2 LQKENI. The CDR3 DNA is TGTGCCAGCTCACGGGACAGCTCATACTCCTACGAGCAGTACTTC. Translated, it gives CASSRDSSYSYEQYF.

This clone was picked up many times. This sequence joins TRBV24-1 and TRBJ2-1; 13 bases map to TRBD2. The junction had 7 bases not matched to a gene; V was cut back by 3 bases and J by 9 bases. CDR1 is KGHDR, CDR2 SFDVKD, per germline. The CDR3 runs 16 residues. The CDR3 coding sequence is TGTGCCACCAGTGATCTCACTAGCGGGGGGGCCGGTGAGCAGTTCTTC. It codes for CATSDLTSGGAGEQFF.

This chain uses TRBV5-1 with TRBJ1-2; 7 positions agree with TRBD1. CDR3 length: 13 residues. CDR1 is SGHRS, CDR2 YFSETQ, per germline. The ends lost 4 bases at V and 7 bases at J; junction bases unmatched: 7. The CDR3 DNA sequence: TGCGCCAGCAGCCCGCGGACAGGTCTTGGCTACACCTTC. Encoded protein: CASSPRTGLGYTF.

The chain has TRBV9 and TRBJ1-1; D is unresolved. The CDR3 covers 13 residues. The germline CDR1 and CDR2 sequences are SGDLS and YYNGEE. Between the trimmed V and J ends, which lost 4 bases and 4 bases, there was a span of 11 bases. CDR3 DNA: TGTGCCAGCAGCTTCAGTGGTTTCACTGAAGCTTTCTTT. Amino acid sequence: CASSFSGFTEAFF.

This clone was seen repeatedly, ten times or more. The CDR3 DNA reads as TGCGCCAGCAGCCAAGATATTGGTTCAGGGTCCTGGCCTAATGAAAAACTGTTTTTT. Amino acid sequence: CASSQDIGSGSWPNEKLFF. The genes are TRBV4-3 and TRBJ1-4; tentatively, D is TRBD1 (5 bases). CDR3 length equals 19 residues. The germline V gene encodes CDR1 LGHNA and CDR2 YSLEER. V lost 0 bases to trimming and J lost 3 bases, with 20 bases between them.

The J gene is TRBJ2-1, the V gene TRBV27, with 8 bases that match TRBD2. This CDR3 comprises 16 residues. The V segment lost 5 bases and the J segment 8 bases; nucleotides outside the gene matches: 14. Germline lookup yields CDR1 MNHEY and CDR2 SMNVEV (reference sequence). CDR3 loop: CASSPPRPGLGYEQFF. CDR3 coding DNA: TGTGCCAGCAGTCCGCCCCGCCCGGGACTAGGGTATGAGCAGTTCTTC.

CDR3 DNA: TGTGCCAGCAGCCAGGATTCTAGTCTGGCGAATACGCAGTATTTT. It codes for CASSQDSSLANTQYF. The chain carries TRBV3-1 (or the pseudogene TRBV3-2) and TRBJ2-3; D is unresolved. Germline loops: CDR1 LGHDT, CDR2 YNNKEL (reference sequence). V lost 3 bases and J 7 bases, leaving 17 bases between the germline ends. This CDR3 has 15 amino acids.

Here the CDR3 DNA reads TGCGCCAGCAGCCAAGTAATGGGGGCCCGCCTTTCTGCAACTAATGAAAAACTGTTTTTT. Its protein product is CASSQVMGARLSATNEKLFF. The chain recombines TRBV4-1 with TRBJ1-4; tentatively, D is TRBD1 (6 bases). CDR3 size: 20 residues. With 1 base removed from V and 0 bases from J, the gap between germline ends came to 21 bases. Germline CDR1 and CDR2: MGHRA and YSYEKL.

The V and J genes are TRBV27 and TRBJ1-4, with 9 bases lining up with TRBD1. With 6 bases clipped from V and 8 bases from J, the junction kept 13 bases outside the gene matches. This CDR3 comprises 16 residues. From germline, CDR1 is MNHEY and CDR2 SMNVEV (reference sequence). The CDR3 nucleotides read TGTGCCAGCAGGGAGGGCCTACAGGGGGCGTTCGAAAAACTGTTTTTT. The encoded protein is CASREGLQGAFEKLFF.

The rearrangement links TRBV15 to TRBJ1-1, with a tentative D call TRBD1 (5 bases). Germline CDR1 is LNHNV and CDR2 is YYDKDF (reference sequence). The CDR3 is 16 residues long. V shed 0 bases and J shed 4 bases, with 15 bases lying between them. CDR3 coding DNA: TGTGCCACCAGCAGAGAATGGGGGGGGTTATCCACTGAAGCTTTCTTT. Encoded protein: CATSREWGGLSTEAFF.